What follows are 27 T cell receptor beta chains derived from one specimen sequenced in a study of blood T cell repertoires in COVID-19. This table comes from immunoSEQ multiplex PCR, and its TCRdb copy is limited to in-frame clones, with some not included. The table shows 100,000 to 150,000 clones, with about 79% occurring only once. Specimen: peripheral blood. Receptor source: a man in his 70s with acute or convalescent COVID-19.

The CDR3 bases are TGTGCCAGCAGCTTAAGGGACAGGGGGTACACCGGGGAGCTGTTTTTT. Amino acid sequence: CASSLRDRGYTGELFF. The V gene is TRBV7-6, the J gene TRBJ2-2; TRBD1 aligns across 11 bases. There are 16 residues in the CDR3. The germline V gene encodes CDR1 SGHVS and CDR2 FNYEAQ. J lost 3 bases, V lost 2 bases, and 2 bases had no gene match. Full variable domain (outside the CDR3, taken from reference TRBV7-6 and TRBJ2-2): GAGVSQSPRYKVTKRGQDVALRCDPISGHVSLYWYRQALGQGPEFLTYFNYEAQQDKSGLPNDRFSAERPEGSISTLTIQRTEQRDSAMYRCASSLRDRGYTGELFFGEGSRLTVL.

This rearrangement joins TRBV18 to TRBJ1-5, with D possibly matching TRBD1 (5 bases). CDR1 and CDR2 from the germline V gene are KGHSH and LQKENI. The CDR3 contains 14 residues. V lost 4 bases, J lost 0 bases, and 7 bases lay in between. This chain's CDR3 is CASSLGHSNQPQHF. The CDR3, as DNA: TGTGCCAGCTCACTCGGACATAGCAATCAGCCCCAGCATTTT.

This clone appeared once. The gene calls are TRBV25-1 and TRBJ2-3; 8 nucleotides match TRBD1. There are 12 residues in the CDR3. With V trimmed by 6 bases and J by 4 bases, 0 bases remained unmatched. Per the germline V gene, CDR1 is MGHDK and CDR2 is SYGVNS. The DNA of the CDR3 is TGTGCCAGCAGACAGGGGGCAGATACGCAGTATTTT. This translates into CASRQGADTQYF.

The chain links TRBV7-9 to TRBJ1-1, with TRBD1 identical over 7 bases. The CDR3 is 14 residues long. J lost 3 bases, V lost 5 bases, and 6 bases had no gene match. Germline lookup yields CDR1 SEHNR and CDR2 FQNEAQ (reference sequence). The CDR3 region has the DNA TGTGCCAGCAGCCCTGGACAGGTCCACACTGAAGCTTTCTTT. Amino acid sequence: CASSPGQVHTEAFF.

The table lists this clone with a count of one. J is TRBJ1-6 and V is TRBV15, with D possibly matching TRBD1 (5 bases). Germline V gene sequence: CDR1 LNHNV, CDR2 YYDKDF (reference sequence). The length of the CDR3 is 13 residues. Trimming removed 9 bases from V and 9 bases from J, with 15 bases in between. CDR3 DNA: TGTGCCACGGCGGGGGGACCGGGTTCACCCCTCCACTTT. Protein sequence: CATAGGPGSPLHF.

This CDR3 is CASSHRLANTGELFF. As DNA, the CDR3 is TGTGCCAGCAGCCACAGACTAGCAAACACCGGGGAGCTGTTTTTT. V gene TRBV14 combines with J gene TRBJ2-2; 7 positions match TRBD2. This CDR3 contains 15 residues. V was pared by 3 bases and J by 2 bases, with 3 bases of the junction left unmatched. Germline V lookup: CDR1 SGHDN, CDR2 FVKESK.

The CDR3 DNA reads TGTGCCAGCAGCTCGGGACTCCCACCAGAGACCCAGTACTTC. The encoded protein is CASSSGLPPETQYF. This chain uses TRBV7-3 with TRBJ2-5, with a possible D match to TRBD2 (6 bases). V lost 4 bases and J 4 bases, leaving 13 bases between the germline ends. The CDR3 contains 14 residues. Germline V gene lookup returns CDR1 SGHTA and CDR2 FQGTGA. Variable domain in full (rest from reference TRBV7-3 and TRBJ2-5): GAGVSQTPSNKVTEKGKYVELRCDPISGHTALYWYRQSLGQGPEFLIYFQGTGAADDSGLPNDRFFAVRPEGSVSTLKIQRTERGDSAVYLCASSSGLPPETQYFGPGTRLLVL.

The genes are TRBV7-2 and TRBJ1-3, with 10 bases fitting TRBD1. CDR1 and CDR2 from the germline V gene are SGHTA and FQGNSA. The length of the CDR3 is 16 residues. Trimming cost V 4 bases and J 4 bases; bases outside gene matches: 7. This CDR3 is CASSSPTGGSGNTIYF. The CDR3 region has the DNA TGTGCCAGCAGCTCACCGACAGGGGGCTCAGGAAACACCATATATTTT.

In its sample, this clone was seen many times. The V and J genes are TRBV5-6 and TRBJ2-7; 8 nucleotides align to TRBD1. This CDR3 spans 15 amino acids. V shed 1 base and J 5 bases; nucleotides not matched to a gene: 8. Per the germline V gene, CDR1 is SGHDT and CDR2 is YYEEEE. The CDR3 is CASSLLGQGGNEQYF. CDR3 DNA: TGTGCCAGCAGCTTGCTCGGACAGGGAGGAAACGAGCAGTACTTC.

This clone was counted once. V gene TRBV7-2 combines with J gene TRBJ1-5; D is perhaps TRBD1 (5 bases). This CDR3 is 13 amino acids long. V dropped 1 base and J dropped 8 bases, with 9 bases sitting between them. CDR1 SGHTA and CDR2 FQGNSA come from the germline V gene. The CDR3 is CASSLDGGKPQHF. CDR3 in DNA: TGTGCCAGCAGCTTAGATGGGGGGAAGCCCCAGCATTTT. Using reference TRBV7-2 and TRBJ1-5 for the parts outside the CDR3, the full variable domain is GAGVSQSPSNKVTEKGKDVELRCDPISGHTALYWYRQSLGQGLEFLIYFQGNSAPDKSGLPSDRFSAERTGGSVSTLTIQRTQQEDSAVYLCASSLDGGKPQHFGDGTRLSIL.

The chain recombines TRBV5-1 with TRBJ1-1, with no clear D. This CDR3 region has 13 residues. Germline V gene data show CDR1 as SGHRS and CDR2 as YFSETQ. The ends were cut back, 7 bases at V and 3 bases at J, with 13 bases in the middle. For the CDR3, the DNA is TGCGCCAGCCGTCTCGCCGGGGACACTGAAGCTTTCTTT. Its protein is CASRLAGDTEAFF.

The V gene is TRBV2, the J gene TRBJ2-7; 12 positions agree with TRBD1. J lost 7 bases, V lost 5 bases, and 6 bases had no gene match. The germline gives CDR1 SNHLY, CDR2 FYNNEI. The CDR3 extends over 14 amino acids. The CDR3 DNA is TGTGCCAGCAGTTGGGACAGGGGGCTGAGGGAGCAGTACTTC. This encodes CASSWDRGLREQYF.

The chain couples TRBV7-9 to TRBJ2-3, with 7 bases that match TRBD2. The CDR3 has 14 residues. The germline V gene encodes CDR1 SEHNR and CDR2 FQNEAQ (reference sequence). Unmatched junction bases numbered 5, after V lost 5 bases and J lost 3 bases. This CDR3 is CASSRSGGTDTQYF. In DNA form, the CDR3 reads TGTGCCAGCAGCCGCTCCGGGGGGACAGATACGCAGTATTTT.

In regard to this clone: One junction end does not reproduce the germline sequence, and a read error may be involved. The J gene is TRBJ2-3, the V gene TRBV7-7, with a tentative D call TRBD2 (5 bases). This CDR3 comprises 14 residues. The V gene's germline CDR1 is SSHAT and CDR2 FNYEAQ (reference sequence). The DNA of the CDR3 is TGTGCTAGCAGCCCTGTTAGCGCAGAAGGTACGCAGTATTTT. As protein: CASSPVSAEGTQYF.

V and J are TRBV18 and TRBJ2-3; maybe TRBD2 (6 bases). Germline V CDR1 and CDR2: KGHSH, LQKENI. V lost 1 base and J 1 base, leaving 6 bases between the germline ends. There are 14 residues in the CDR3. CDR3 nucleotides: TGTGCCAGCTCACCACGGGGGGGCACAGATACGCAGTATTTT. It yields the protein CASSPRGGTDTQYF. Full variable domain (rest looked up from reference TRBV18 and TRBJ2-3): NAGVMQNPRHLVRRRGQEARLRCSPMKGHSHVYWYRQLPEEGLKFMVYLQKENIIDESGMPKERFSAEFPKEGPSILRIQQVVRGDSAAYFCASSPRGGTDTQYFGPGTRLTVL.

This clone appeared a single time. The chain links TRBV27 to TRBJ1-6; 8 nucleotides match TRBD1. CDR1 MNHEY and CDR2 SMNVEV come from the germline V gene (reference sequence). The CDR3 runs to 17 residues. The V segment lost 5 bases and the J segment 2 bases; nucleotides outside the gene matches: 8. DNA for the CDR3: TGTGCCAGCAGTCCCTTTGACAGGGGAGCCTATAATTCACCCCTCCACTTT. It codes for CASSPFDRGAYNSPLHF.

The chain combines TRBV6-2 or TRBV6-3 with TRBJ2-1, with D unresolved. Germline assignment: CDR1 MNHEY and CDR2 SVGEGT. V lost 4 bases to trimming and J lost 0 bases, with 16 bases between them. This CDR3 has 17 amino acids. The DNA of the CDR3 is TGTGCCAGCAGTTCCCCCAGCAGGTCCAGCTCCTACAATGAGCAGTTCTTC. Translated, it gives CASSSPSRSSSYNEQFF.

V is TRBV5-1 and J is TRBJ2-2, with 12 positions matching TRBD1. Trimming cost V 0 bases and J 4 bases; bases outside gene matches: 10. CDR1 and CDR2 (germline): SGHRS, YFSETQ. The CDR3 is 19 amino acids. Here the CDR3 reads CASSLARPGQGAITGELFF. CDR3 DNA: TGCGCCAGCAGCTTGGCCCGTCCGGGACAGGGGGCTATCACCGGGGAGCTGTTTTTT.

This chain uses TRBV7-9 with TRBJ1-2; 7 bases align to TRBD1. The CDR3 spans 13 residues. Germline assignment: CDR1 SEHNR and CDR2 FQNEAQ (reference sequence). The J segment lost 8 bases and the V segment lost 3 bases, leaving 6 bases of the junction unmatched. The CDR3 coding sequence is TGTGCCAGCAGCTTGGGACAGTTCAGGGGCTACACCTTC. Translation gives CASSLGQFRGYTF.

This clone was detected only once. J is TRBJ2-3 and V is TRBV4-1, with TRBD2 identical over 7 bases. CDR3 size: 14 residues. Per germline, CDR1 MGHRA and CDR2 YSYEKL. V dropped 0 bases and J dropped 5; count of bases not matched to a gene: 2. For the CDR3, the DNA is TGCGCCAGCAGCCAAGATGGGGGGGGAGATACGCAGTATTTT. As protein: CASSQDGGGDTQYF.

The genes are TRBV7-8 and TRBJ1-1, with a weak D call TRBD1 (5 bases). Trimming removed 5 bases at V and 0 bases at J, with 10 bases between. CDR1 is SGHVS, CDR2 FQNEAQ, per germline. CDR3 size: 14 residues. The CDR3 is CASSVVGVNTEAFF. The CDR3 DNA reads as TGTGCCAGCAGCGTGGTAGGGGTGAACACTGAAGCTTTCTTT.

With respect to this clone: Sequence at one end of the junction differs from germline and may be a read error. The chain joins TRBV7-2 to TRBJ2-1, with TRBD1 matching over 9 bases. Germline lookup yields CDR1 SGHTA and CDR2 FQGNSA. The CDR3 sequence is 15 residues long. CDR3 amino acids: CASSLGQGSFNEQFF. The CDR3 nucleotides are TGTGCCAGCAGCTTGGGACAGGGCTCCTTCAATGAGCAGTTCTTC.

V usage is TRBV4-1 and J usage is TRBJ2-1; no definite D call. There are 14 residues in the CDR3. V lost 0 bases to trimming and J lost 7 bases, with 10 bases between them. Germline V gene lookup returns CDR1 MGHRA and CDR2 YSYEKL. CDR3 in DNA: TGCGCCAGCAGCCAAGAGTTTGTGAGGAATGAGCAGTTCTTC. It yields the protein CASSQEFVRNEQFF.

The gene calls are TRBV5-1 and TRBJ2-5; tentatively, D is TRBD1 (9 bases). V lost 4 bases and J 4 bases, leaving 17 bases between the germline ends. The CDR3 consists of 15 residues. From germline, CDR1 is SGHRS and CDR2 YFSETQ. The CDR3 region is CASSREGQGGETQYF. The CDR3 DNA reads as TGCGCCAGCAGCCGGGAGGGACAGGGAGGAGAGACCCAGTACTTC.

Only a few counts were recorded for this clone. This chain joins TRBV6-2 or TRBV6-3 and TRBJ1-1; 9 positions agree with TRBD1. Germline V gene data show CDR1 as MNHEY and CDR2 as SVGEGT. This CDR3 comprises 16 residues. Trimming removed 1 base from V and 1 base from J; junction bases left unmatched: 4. This CDR3 is CASSYLRTGANTEAFF. Written as DNA, the CDR3 is TGTGCCAGCAGTTACTTAAGGACAGGGGCGAACACTGAAGCTTTCTTT.

This chain links TRBV7-2 with TRBJ2-7; D is undetermined. Per the germline V gene, CDR1 is SGHTA and CDR2 is FQGNSA. This CDR3 contains 11 residues. The germline V and J ends were trimmed by 4 bases and 2 bases, with 3 bases remaining between them. The CDR3 DNA reads as TGTGCCAGCAGCTCCGCCTACGAGCAGTACTTC. Its protein product is CASSSAYEQYF.

This sequence joins TRBV24-1 and TRBJ2-7; tentatively, D is TRBD1 (6 bases). The CDR3 has 13 residues. Trimming took 1 base from V and 6 from J, leaving 9 bases between them. CDR1 KGHDR and CDR2 SFDVKD come from the germline V gene. The CDR3 here is CATSDLGTSEQYF. The DNA for the CDR3 is TGTGCCACCAGTGATTTAGGGACATCCGAGCAGTACTTC.